This TCR beta chain was profiled in a study of OX40 agonist ivuxolimab in advanced cancers. Profiled with immunoSEQ multiplex PCR; TCRdb holds only in-frame clones, not every one. The sample holds some 85,000 clones, over 75% seen once. V dropped 5 bases and J dropped 7 bases, with 6 bases sitting between them. This CDR3 is 12 amino acids long. Germline CDR1 SGHDN, CDR2 FVKESK. The rearrangement links TRBV14 to TRBJ1-6; no firm D call. The receptor comes from an adult with an advanced solid tumor such as melanoma, head and neck, liver or kidney cancer. The specimen comprised CD4+ or CD8+ T cells sorted from blood, sampled in a trial of the OX40 agonist ivuxolimab. The CDR3 protein is CASSSGNSPLHF. CDR3 coding DNA: TGTGCCAGCAGCTCGGGGAATTCACCCCTCCACTTT.